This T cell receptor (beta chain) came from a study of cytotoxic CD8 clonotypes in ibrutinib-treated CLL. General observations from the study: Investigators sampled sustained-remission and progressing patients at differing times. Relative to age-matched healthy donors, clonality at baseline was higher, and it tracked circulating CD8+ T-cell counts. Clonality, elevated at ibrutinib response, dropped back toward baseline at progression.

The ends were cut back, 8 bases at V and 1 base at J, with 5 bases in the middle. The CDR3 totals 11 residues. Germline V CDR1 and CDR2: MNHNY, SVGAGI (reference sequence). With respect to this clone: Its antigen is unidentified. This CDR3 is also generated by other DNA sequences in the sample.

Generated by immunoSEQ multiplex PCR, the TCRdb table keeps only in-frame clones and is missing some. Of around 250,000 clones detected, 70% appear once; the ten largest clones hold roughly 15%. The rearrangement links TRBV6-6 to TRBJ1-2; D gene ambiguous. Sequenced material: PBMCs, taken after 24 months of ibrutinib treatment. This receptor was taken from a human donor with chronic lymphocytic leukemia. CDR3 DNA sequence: TGTGCCAGCCGCGATAACTATGGCTACACCTTC. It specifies CASRDNYGYTF.